This TCR beta chain stems from a study of T cell repertoires in cytomegalovirus infection. Overall study findings and caveats: Individuals carrying CMV plus the relevant HLA were identified by cumulative frequency of public TCR beta families. Across the ex vivo response, the dominant clonotypes were HLA-C-restricted CMV-specific TCR beta clonotypes.

MiXCR, applied by TCRdb to the reads, yields one record per CDR3 protein. The sample comprises some 180,000 distinct CDR3 sequences, about 18% of which are singletons, and less than 25% rests with the top ten. On this clonotype: What it binds is unknown.

Germline V CDR1 and CDR2: GTSNPN, SVGIG (reference sequence). Trimming took 2 bases from V and 4 from J, leaving 6 bases between them. The CDR3 sequence is 12 residues long. Sequencing was done on a sample of CD8+ T cells from PBMCs. This sequence originates from a human donor in good health (CMV status not recorded). Some clones in this sample may be carry-over from other donors' samples. The chain employs TRBV30 and TRBJ1-5; no definite D call. As DNA, the CDR3 is TGTGCCTGGAGTAGGGAGAATCAGCCCCAGCATTTT. Residues: CAWSRENQPQHF.